This T cell receptor (beta chain) comes out of a study of early T cells in non-severe SARS-CoV-2 infection. Study summary: From unsorted whole blood, bulk RNA was sequenced, and the chains remained unpaired.

In its sample, this clonotype is medium-sized. This CDR3 is 12 amino acids long. Germline CDR1 is SGHAT and CDR2 is FQNNGV. Trimming shortened V by 1 base and J by 11 bases, and 11 bases separated the two germline ends. Unique molecular identifiers were attached to individual cDNA molecules. Using its own MiXCR run on the 5' RACE reads, TCRdb lists one record per CDR3 protein. Counted here are over 20,000 distinct CDR3 sequences, 5.5% occurring once; the ten biggest clones make up 2% to 2.5%. The receptor was isolated from an adult who was a healthcare worker with PCR-confirmed SARS-CoV-2 infection or an uninfected control (not recorded which). Sequencing was performed on whole blood. The chain is built from TRBV11-2 and TRBJ1-1; D uncertain. CDR3 sequence (DNA): TGTGCCAGCAGCTTAGGGGTGGAGAGGGCTTTCTTT. Its translation: CASSLGVERAFF. The full variable domain, completed using reference TRBV11-2 and TRBJ1-1, is EAGVAQSPRYKIIEKRQSVAFWCNPISGHATLYWYQQILGQGPKLLIQFQNNGVVDDSQLPKDRFSAERLKGVDSTLKIQPAKLEDSAVYLCASSLGVERAFFGQGTRLTVV.